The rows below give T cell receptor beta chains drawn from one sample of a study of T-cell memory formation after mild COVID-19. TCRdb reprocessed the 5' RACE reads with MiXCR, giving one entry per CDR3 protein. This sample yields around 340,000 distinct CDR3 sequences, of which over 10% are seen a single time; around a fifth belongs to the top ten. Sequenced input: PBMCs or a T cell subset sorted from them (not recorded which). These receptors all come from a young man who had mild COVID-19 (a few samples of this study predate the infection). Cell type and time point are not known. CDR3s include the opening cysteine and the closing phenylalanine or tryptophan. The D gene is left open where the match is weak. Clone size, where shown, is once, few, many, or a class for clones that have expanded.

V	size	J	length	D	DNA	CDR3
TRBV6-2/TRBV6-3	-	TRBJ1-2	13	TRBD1	TGTGCCAGCAGTTACCCTCCGGACAGGGGCCACACCTTC	CASSYPPDRGHTF
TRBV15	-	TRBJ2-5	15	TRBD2	TGTGCCACCAGCAGACCTAGCGGGACACAAGAGACCCAGTACTTC	CATSRPSGTQETQYF
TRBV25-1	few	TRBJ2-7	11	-	TGTGCCAGCAGTGCAATGACAGAGCAGTACTTC	CASSAMTEQYF
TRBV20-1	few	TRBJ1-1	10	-	TGCAGCGTTGACTCTTATGGAGCTTTCTTT	CSVDSYGAFF
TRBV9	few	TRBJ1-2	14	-	TGTGCCAGCAGCGTAGGCGTAGGGGCTCATGGCTACACCTTC	CASSVGVGAHGYTF
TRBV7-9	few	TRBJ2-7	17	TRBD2	TGTGCCAGCAGCGCCGGACTAGCGGGGGCCTCATCCTACGAGCAGTACTTC	CASSAGLAGASSYEQYF
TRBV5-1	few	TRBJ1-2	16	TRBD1	TGCGCCAGCAGCTTGACAGGGGGCGGTCACGAATATGGCTACACCTTC	CASSLTGGGHEYGYTF
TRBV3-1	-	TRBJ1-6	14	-	TGTGCCAGCAGCCTTCTGGCAGCGCATTCACCCCTCCACTTT	CASSLLAAHSPLHF
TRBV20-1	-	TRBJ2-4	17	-	TGCAGTGCTAGAAAAAGCGGACAGCTACTAGCCAAAAACATTCAGTACTTC	CSARKSGQLLAKNIQYF
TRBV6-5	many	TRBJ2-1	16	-	TGTGCCAGCAGCTCCACTCCTCTAGCGCTTCCAAATGAGCAGTTCTTC	CASSSTPLALPNEQFF
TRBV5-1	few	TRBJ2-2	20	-	TGCGCCAGCAGCCCCCGGGACAATGGGATTTTCGCCTCAACGGGCGGGGAGCTGTTTTTT	CASSPRDNGIFASTGGELFF
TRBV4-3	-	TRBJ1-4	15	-	TGCGCCAGCAGCCAGGACGGTGCAACTAATGAAAAACTGTTTTTT	CASSQDGATNEKLFF
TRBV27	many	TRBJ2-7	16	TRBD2	TGTGCCACCCACCGCCTAGCGGGGGGCCGGACCTACGAGCAGTACTTC	CATHRLAGGRTYEQYF
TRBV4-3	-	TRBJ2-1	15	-	TGCGCCAGCAGCCAAGAAGGGCAGGGTACCTATGAGCAGTTCTTC	CASSQEGQGTYEQFF
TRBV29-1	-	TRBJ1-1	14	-	TGCAGCGTTATAGGAGGGGTAGGAAGCACTGAAGCTTTCTTT	CSVIGGVGSTEAFF
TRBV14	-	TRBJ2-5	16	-	TGTGCCAGCAGCCAAGAAAACTATTTAGTCCAAGAGACCCAGTACTTC	CASSQENYLVQETQYF
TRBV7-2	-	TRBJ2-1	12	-	TGTGCCAGCAGCCCTCTCGGCGCGGAGCAGTTCTTC	CASSPLGAEQFF
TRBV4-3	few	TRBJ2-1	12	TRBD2	TGCGCCAGCAGCCAGGAGCGGGGTGAGCAGTTCTTC	CASSQERGEQFF
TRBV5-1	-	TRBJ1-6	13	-	TGCGCCAGCAGCCCGACGAATGGTTCACCCCTCCACTTT	CASSPTNGSPLHF
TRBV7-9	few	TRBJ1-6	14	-	TGTGCCAGCAGCTTATCAGGGTTCGATTCACCCCTCCACTTT	CASSLSGFDSPLHF
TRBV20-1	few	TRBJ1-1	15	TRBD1	TGCAGTGCTAGGGTATTACAGGGGGCGGGCACTGAAGCTTTCTTT	CSARVLQGAGTEAFF
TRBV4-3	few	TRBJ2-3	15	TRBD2	TGCGCCAGCAGCCCCGAGAGCGGGACTACAGATACGCAGTATTTT	CASSPESGTTDTQYF
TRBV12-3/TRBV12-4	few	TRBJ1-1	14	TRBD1	TGTGCCAGCAGTCTTACAGGGGTTTTCACTGAAGCTTTCTTT	CASSLTGVFTEAFF
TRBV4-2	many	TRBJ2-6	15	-	TGTGCCAGCAGCCAAGATGTAGCGGGGGCCAACGTCCTGACTTTC	CASSQDVAGANVLTF
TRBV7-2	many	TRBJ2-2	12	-	TGTGCCAGCAGCTTTGGGCCCGGGGAGCTGTTTTTT	CASSFGPGELFF
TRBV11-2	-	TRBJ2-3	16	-	TGTGCCAGCAGCTTATTTGGCCCCCAGTACTCAGATACGCAGTATTTT	CASSLFGPQYSDTQYF
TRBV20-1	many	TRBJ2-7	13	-	TGCAGTGCTAGTCAAATACCGACCTACGAGCAGTACTTC	CSASQIPTYEQYF
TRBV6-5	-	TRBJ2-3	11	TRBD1	TGTGCCAGCAGTCGGGACAGTACGCAGTATTTT	CASSRDSTQYF
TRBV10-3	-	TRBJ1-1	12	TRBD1	TGTGACATCGGGGGGACAGGCGGTCGAGCTTTCTTT	CDIGGTGGRAFF
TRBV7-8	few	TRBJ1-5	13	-	TGTGCCAGCAGCGGCAGGGCCGGGGCGCCCCAGCATTTT	CASSGRAGAPQHF
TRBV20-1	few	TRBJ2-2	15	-	TGCAGTGCTAGACGGCAGGGCTCCGCGGTCGGGGAGCTGTTTTTT	CSARRQGSAVGELFF
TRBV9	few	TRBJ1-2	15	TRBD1	TGTGCCAGCAGCGTAGACCCGACAGGGGTTGATGGCTACACCTTC	CASSVDPTGVDGYTF
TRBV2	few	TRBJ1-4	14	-	TGTGCCAGCAGTGTGGGGGCGGCTAATGAAAAACTGTTTTTT	CASSVGAANEKLFF
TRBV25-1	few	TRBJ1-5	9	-	TGTGCCAGCAGTGGCCCCCCAAAGTTT	CASSGPPKF
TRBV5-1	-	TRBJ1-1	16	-	TGCGCCAGCAGCTTGGCAGCAGGAGGGGTGTCCACTGAAGCTTTCTTT	CASSLAAGGVSTEAFF
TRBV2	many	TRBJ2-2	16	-	TGTGCCAGCAGCGATACCGGGACGATAAACACCGGGGAGCTGTTTTTT	CASSDTGTINTGELFF
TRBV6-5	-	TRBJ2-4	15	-	TGTGCCAGCAGTTACAGGGCGTCGGCCAAAAACATTCAGTACTTC	CASSYRASAKNIQYF
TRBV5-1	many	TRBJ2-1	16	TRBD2	TGCGCCAGCAGCGCCTCGCTAGCGGGGGCCTACAATGAGCAGTTCTTC	CASSASLAGAYNEQFF
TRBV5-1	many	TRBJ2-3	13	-	TGCGCCAGCAGCTTGATAAGCACAGATACGCAGTATTTT	CASSLISTDTQYF
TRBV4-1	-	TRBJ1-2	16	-	TGCGCCAGCAGCCAAGAGCTGAACAGGGTGAGCTATGGCTACACCTTC	CASSQELNRVSYGYTF
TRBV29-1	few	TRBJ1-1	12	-	TGCAGCGTTGAAGGCACCGCCCTGAGGGCTTTCTTT	CSVEGTALRAFF
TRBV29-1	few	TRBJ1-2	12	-	TGCAGCGTGGCCCCGGGGGCGGAAGGCTACACCTTC	CSVAPGAEGYTF
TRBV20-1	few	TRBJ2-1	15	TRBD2	TGCAGTGCTAGAGATCCTCGCGGGGGGTACAATGAGCAGTTCTTC	CSARDPRGGYNEQFF
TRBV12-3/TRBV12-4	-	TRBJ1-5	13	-	TGTGCCAGCAGTTTTACAGGTGATCAGCCCCAGCATTTT	CASSFTGDQPQHF
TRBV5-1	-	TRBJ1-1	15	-	TGCGCCAGCAGCTTTATTCCAGGGATGGGCACTGAAGCTTTCTTT	CASSFIPGMGTEAFF